Each of the 16 T cell receptor beta chains below was sequenced from the same sample in a study of blood T cell repertoires in COVID-19. Method: immunoSEQ multiplex PCR; TCRdb's copy keeps in-frame clones and lacks some. The table records 70,000 or so clones, around 89% of them present only once. The sequenced material came from peripheral blood. These TCRs come from an elderly woman with active COVID-19.

Written as DNA, the CDR3 is TGTGCCAGTAGTCTGGAGGGCCGGTCAAATGAAAAACTGTTTTTT. It is translated as CASSLEGRSNEKLFF. The genes are TRBV19 and TRBJ1-4; D unclear. Germline-derived CDR1 and CDR2 are LNHDA and SQIVND (reference sequence). Trimming removed 5 bases from V and 5 bases from J, with 15 bases in between. The CDR3 sequence is 15 residues long.

The chain joins TRBV7-8 to TRBJ1-4; 9 bases fit TRBD1. The ends lost 6 bases at V and 5 bases at J; junction bases unmatched: 7. Germline V CDR1 and CDR2: SGHVS, FQNEAQ. This CDR3 has 15 amino acids. This CDR3 reads CASRANRGPNEKLFF. The CDR3 nucleotides are TGTGCCAGCAGAGCAAACAGGGGGCCGAATGAAAAACTGTTTTTT. The full variable domain, rest sourced from reference TRBV7-8 and TRBJ1-4, is GAGVSQSPRYKVAKRGQDVALRCDPISGHVSLFWYQQALGQGPEFLTYFQNEAQLDKSGLPSDRFFAERPEGSVSTLKIQRTQQEDSAVYLCASRANRGPNEKLFFGSGTQLSVL.

The chain recombines TRBV12-3 or TRBV12-4 with TRBJ1-2, with TRBD1 matching over 7 bases. The CDR3 covers 13 residues. The V and J ends lost 6 bases and 5 bases, in that order; junction bases with no gene match: 6. CDR3 coding DNA: TGTGCCAGCAGGGCGCAGGGGGTATATGGCTACACCTTC. It is translated as CASRAQGVYGYTF.

V usage is TRBV30 and J usage is TRBJ2-1; 7 bases are shared with TRBD2. V gave up 5 bases and J gave up 7 bases; unmatched junction bases: 8. The germline gives CDR1 GTSNPN, CDR2 SVGIG (reference sequence). The CDR3 consists of 13 residues. This CDR3 reads CAWGTGTINEQFF. In DNA, the CDR3 is TGTGCCTGGGGGACCGGGACTATAAATGAGCAGTTCTTC.

V usage is TRBV24-1 and J usage is TRBJ1-2; perhaps TRBD1 as D (6 bases). In germline, CDR1 is KGHDR, CDR2 SFDVKD. The CDR3 runs to 15 residues. Trimming stripped 5 bases from V and 1 base from J, with 13 bases between. The DNA of the CDR3 is TGTGCCACCAGTGCCGGGGGGGGCGGTAACTATGGCTACACCTTC. Its protein is CATSAGGGGNYGYTF.

The rearrangement uses TRBV28 and TRBJ2-2; D is possibly TRBD2 (5 bases). Per germline, CDR1 MDHEN and CDR2 SYDVKM. This CDR3 spans 14 amino acids. V was trimmed by 3 bases and J by 3 bases, leaving 8 bases between them. The CDR3 sequence: CASSFPGYTGELFF. CDR3 bases: TGTGCCAGCAGTTTCCCGGGGTACACCGGGGAGCTGTTTTTT. Supplemented by reference TRBV28 and TRBJ2-2, the full variable domain reads DVKVTQSSRYLVKRTGEKVFLECVQDMDHENMFWYRQDPGLGLRLIYFSYDVKMKEKGDIPEGYSVSREKKERFSLILESASTNQTSMYLCASSFPGYTGELFFGEGSRLTVL.

This clone was found a few times. The chain has TRBV4-3 and TRBJ2-3; 7 bases line up with TRBD1. From germline, CDR1 is LGHNA and CDR2 YSLEER. CDR3 length equals 16 residues. The trim removed 0 bases at V and 8 bases at J, leaving 11 bases unmatched. As DNA, the CDR3 is TGCGCCAGCAGCCAAGATATCGAACTAGGGGGCGGTACGCAGTATTTT. Protein product: CASSQDIELGGGTQYF.

The J gene is TRBJ2-6, the V gene TRBV4-1, with TRBD1 as a possible D gene (6 bases). Deletions cut 4 bases from V and 2 bases from J, with 9 bases between. The CDR3 is made up of 15 amino acids. Looked up from germline, CDR1 is MGHRA and CDR2 is YSYEKL. The CDR3 reads CASSPQGTGANVLTF. CDR3 coding DNA: TGCGCCAGCAGCCCACAGGGTACTGGGGCCAACGTCCTGACTTTC.

The chain uses TRBV6-2 or TRBV6-3 and TRBJ2-6, with 7 bases lining up with TRBD2. This CDR3 contains 19 residues. Germline V gives CDR1 MNHEY, CDR2 SVGEGT. With V trimmed by 2 bases and J by 0 bases, 10 bases remained unmatched. CDR3 in DNA: TGTGCCAGCAGTTACGGGTGGCAGCGGGGATCCTCTGGGGCCAACGTCCTGACTTTC. This translates into CASSYGWQRGSSGANVLTF.

Only one count was recorded for this clone. The chain links TRBV7-2 to TRBJ2-5; D might be TRBD2 (6 bases). V lost 2 bases and J lost 5, with 12 bases in between. There are 14 residues in the CDR3. Germline assignment: CDR1 SGHTA and CDR2 FQGNSA. CDR3 in DNA: TGTGCCAGCAGCTTAATGGGAGGCCTGGAGACCCAGTACTTC. It encodes CASSLMGGLETQYF.

CDR3 nucleotides: TGTGCCAGCAGCTTTCTCGGCGGGGAGCTGTTTTTT. Translated: CASSFLGGELFF. The gene calls are TRBV11-3 and TRBJ2-2; D is unclear. Looked up from germline, CDR1 is SGHNT and CDR2 is YENEEA. The CDR3 contains 12 residues. With 3 bases removed from V and 7 bases from J, the gap between germline ends came to 6 bases.

The chain has TRBV4-1 and TRBJ2-1; the D is unclear. The CDR3 totals 16 residues. Germline V gives CDR1 MGHRA, CDR2 YSYEKL. Deletions cut 2 bases from V and 5 bases from J, with 16 bases between. This CDR3 reads CASSQRYSGTDNEQFF. The CDR3, as DNA: TGCGCCAGCAGCCAACGGTATTCAGGTACGGACAATGAGCAGTTCTTC.

This clone was observed a handful of times. The chain is built from TRBV15 and TRBJ1-2; D uncertain. V dropped 4 bases and J dropped 2 bases, with 5 bases sitting between them. Germline CDR1 and CDR2: LNHNV and YYDKDF (reference sequence). The CDR3 spans 12 residues. The CDR3 nucleotides read TGTGCCACCAGCACCTCCAACTATGGCTACACCTTC. It yields the protein CATSTSNYGYTF.

This clone appeared once. The chain couples TRBV7-9 to TRBJ2-7; 9 bases map to TRBD2. This CDR3 is built from 15 residues. The germline V gene encodes CDR1 SEHNR and CDR2 FQNEAQ (reference sequence). V shed 1 base, J shed 3 bases, and the junction held 4 bases outside the gene matches. CDR3 bases: TGTGCCAGCAGCTTAGGCGGGAGGGCGCTCTACGAGCAGTACTTC. Its protein is CASSLGGRALYEQYF.

The chain recombines TRBV18 with TRBJ1-2, with 7 bases aligning to TRBD1. Germline values: CDR1 KGHSH, CDR2 LQKENI. The trim removed 6 bases at V and 13 bases at J, leaving 14 bases unmatched. CDR3 size: 13 residues. This CDR3 is CASSPGTDRGLTF. The DNA of the CDR3 is TGTGCCAGCTCGCCCGGGACAGATAGGGGTCTCACCTTC.

Only one count was recorded for this clone. This chain links TRBV7-9 with TRBJ1-6; D is possibly TRBD1 (6 bases). The germline gives CDR1 SEHNR, CDR2 FQNEAQ (reference sequence). The CDR3 loop spans 16 amino acids. Trimming shortened V by 5 bases and J by 10 bases, and 21 bases separated the two germline ends. CDR3 bases: TGTGCCAGCAGCATTGGGGGGCGGGGGGCTTCCTCACCCCTCCACTTT. It yields the protein CASSIGGRGASSPLHF.